Below, 20 T cell receptor gamma chains from the same sample are listed, as sequenced in a study of Vδ1+ human thymocytes. Study-wide findings and caveats: Thymic TRG and TRD repertoires appeared highly polyclonal, with Gaussian CDR3 length distributions.

The antigens for these receptors are not known. The template was reverse-transcribed extracted RNA. Multiplex PCR used pooled V-gene forward primers and a constant-region reverse primer to amplify CDR3s. TCRdb applied CATT to the multiplex PCR reads for clone calling. The table lists more than 35,000 gamma-chain clones, 20% of them singletons, with about 1.8% in the top ten. The sequenced sample consisted of Vdelta1+ gamma-delta thymocytes from the thymus. As to subset: FACS-sorted CD3+ TCRalphabeta- TCRVdelta1+ TCRVdelta2- thymocytes. These receptor sequences come from a girl under two years old who had congenital heart surgery.

The rearrangement joins TRGV9 to TRGJ1 or TRGJ2. The ends lost 0 bases at V and 5 bases at J; junction bases unmatched: 7. Germline V gives CDR1 GITISATS, CDR2 ISYDGTV (reference sequence). The CDR3 consists of 14 residues. CDR3 nucleotide sequence: TGTGCCTTGTGGGAGGTGCACGGCAATTATAAGAAACTCTTT. The encoded protein is CALWEVHGNYKKLF.

The rearrangement links TRGV2 to TRGJP2. The ends lost 0 bases at V and 4 bases at J; junction bases unmatched: 20. This CDR3 has 20 residues. Germline V gene data show CDR1 as EGSNGY and CDR2 as YDSYNSKV. The CDR3 sequence: CATWDGPGWMTWYSDWIKTF. CDR3 nucleotide sequence: TGTGCCACCTGGGACGGGCCAGGCTGGATGACCTGGTATAGTGATTGGATCAAGACGTTT.

This chain links TRGV4 with TRGJP2. With 1 base clipped from V and 2 bases from J, the junction kept 7 bases outside the gene matches. Germline loops: CDR1 EGSTGY, CDR2 YDSYTSSV. This CDR3 region has 16 residues. CDR3 nucleotide sequence: TGTGCCACCTGGGATGGAGATTGGAGTAGTGATTGGATCAAGACGTTT. This codes for CATWDGDWSSDWIKTF.

This clone was recorded a few times. The genes are TRGV9 and TRGJP2. The V segment lost 11 bases and the J segment 0 bases; nucleotides outside the gene matches: 3. The CDR3 length is 12 residues. The germline V gene encodes CDR1 GITISATS and CDR2 ISYDGTV (reference sequence). As DNA, the CDR3 is TGTGCCTACTATAGTAGTGATTGGATCAAGACGTTT. It is translated as CAYYSSDWIKTF.

The gene calls are TRGV4 and TRGJ1 or TRGJ2. V was clipped by 4 bases and J by 6 bases; unmatched bases: 15. CDR1 is EGSTGY, CDR2 YDSYTSSV, per germline. There are 15 residues in the CDR3. For the CDR3, the DNA is TGTGCCACCTGGGACGGGTACCATCGGGGTTATAAGAAACTCTTT. It codes for CATWDGYHRGYKKLF.

This clone was found a few times. This sample includes further DNA sequences coding for the same CDR3. V and J are TRGV3 and TRGJ1 or TRGJ2. The junction had 5 bases not matched to a gene; V was cut back by 0 bases and J by 6 bases. There are 13 residues in the CDR3. Germline CDR1 reads VTNTFY; CDR2 reads YDVSTARD (reference sequence). The CDR3 sequence is CATWDRQGYKKLF. DNA of the CDR3: TGTGCCACCTGGGACAGGCAAGGTTATAAGAAACTCTTT.

V gene TRGV5 combines with J gene TRGJ1 or TRGJ2. This CDR3 is built from 15 residues. Germline assignment: CDR1 VINAFY and CDR2 YDVSNSKD. J was trimmed by 1 base and V by 4 bases; bases with no gene match: 10. The CDR3: CATWDIGINYYKKLF. The CDR3 region has the DNA TGTGCCACCTGGGATATTGGGATAAATTATTATAAGAAACTCTTT.

This clone was observed a few times. Other DNA sequences within the sample encode an identical CDR3. The chain carries TRGV9 and TRGJ1 or TRGJ2. Per the germline V gene, CDR1 is GITISATS and CDR2 is ISYDGTV (reference sequence). The CDR3 loop spans 13 amino acids. V was clipped by 1 base and J by 7 bases; unmatched bases: 7. CDR3: CALWEVLWYKKLF. The CDR3 DNA reads as TGTGCCTTGTGGGAGGTTCTTTGGTATAAGAAACTCTTT.

There are a few counts of this clone. The chain is built from TRGV9 and TRGJ1 or TRGJ2. With V trimmed by 1 base and J by 9 bases, 15 bases remained unmatched. In germline, CDR1 is GITISATS, CDR2 ISYDGTV (reference sequence). The CDR3 is 15 residues long. In DNA, the CDR3 is TGTGCCTTGTGGGAGGTACACCCGTTATTAAGTAAGAAACTCTTT. It yields the protein CALWEVHPLLSKKLF.

In regard to this clone: The sample has other DNA sequences that encode this CDR3 too. The V and J genes are TRGV9 and TRGJ1 or TRGJ2. V lost 4 bases and J lost 4; bases outside the gene matches: 7. The CDR3 spans 13 residues. Germline V gives CDR1 GITISATS, CDR2 ISYDGTV (reference sequence). The CDR3 protein is CALWEPNYYKKLF. CDR3 in DNA: TGTGCCTTGTGGGAACCCAACTATTATAAGAAACTCTTT.

This clone has more than one count but fewer than ten. The V and J genes are TRGV8 and TRGJ1 or TRGJ2. Germline trimming cut 2 bases from V and 5 bases from J; bases unmatched to any gene: 6. In germline, CDR1 is VENAVY, CDR2 YDSYNSRV. The CDR3 totals 13 residues. The CDR3, as DNA: TGTGCCACCTGGGATAAGGTGAATTATAAGAAACTCTTT. Translated, it gives CATWDKVNYKKLF.

The gene calls are TRGV5 and TRGJ1 or TRGJ2. The J segment lost 7 bases and the V segment lost 0 bases, leaving 9 bases of the junction unmatched. Germline V gene data show CDR1 as VINAFY and CDR2 as YDVSNSKD. CDR3 length equals 14 residues. DNA of the CDR3: TGTGCCACCTGGGACAGGCGGGAGAAATATAAGAAACTCTTT. Its protein is CATWDRREKYKKLF.

Sample share makes this clone medium-sized. Additional DNA sequences in this sample encode the identical CDR3. The V gene is TRGV4, the J gene TRGJ1 or TRGJ2. Per the germline V gene, CDR1 is EGSTGY and CDR2 is YDSYTSSV. V lost 1 base, J lost 0 bases, and 3 bases stayed unmatched. The CDR3 extends over 14 amino acids. CDR3 protein: CATWDGPNYYKKLF. The DNA for the CDR3 is TGTGCCACCTGGGATGGCCCGAATTATTATAAGAAACTCTTT.

A remark on this clone: This may come from a read error, since a much larger clone is one base off. In the same sample, other DNA sequences code for this CDR3. The rearrangement links TRGV2 to TRGJP2. The CDR3 is 14 amino acids. Germline V gene sequence: CDR1 EGSNGY, CDR2 YDSYNSKV. Losses at the gene ends were 0 bases for V and 5 bases for J; bases not matched to a gene: 3. Here the CDR3 reads CATWDGRSDWIKTF. The CDR3 DNA reads TGTGCCACCTGGGACGGGCGCAGTGATTGGATCAAGACGTTT.

On this clone: One end of the junction is discordant with germline, which a read error may explain. The V and J genes are TRGV2 and TRGJP2. Germline V gives CDR1 EGSNGY, CDR2 YDSYNSKV. The CDR3 is made up of 14 amino acids. CDR3 sequence (DNA): TGTGCCGCCTGGGACGGGCTGGGTGATTGGATCAAGACGTTT. Protein sequence: CAAWDGLGDWIKTF.

This clone was counted between two and nine times. Other DNA sequences of this sample code for an identical CDR3. J is TRGJ1 or TRGJ2 and V is TRGV9. The germline V gene encodes CDR1 GITISATS and CDR2 ISYDGTV (reference sequence). Trimming removed 1 base from V and 0 bases from J; junction bases left unmatched: 6. The CDR3 has 15 amino acids. This chain's CDR3 is CALWEVASNYYKKLF. Written as DNA, the CDR3 is TGTGCCTTGTGGGAGGTCGCTTCGAATTATTATAAGAAACTCTTT.

The genes are TRGV8 and TRGJ1 or TRGJ2. The junction had 10 bases not matched to a gene; V was cut back by 3 bases and J by 8 bases. The CDR3 is made up of 13 amino acids. Per the germline V gene, CDR1 is VENAVY and CDR2 is YDSYNSRV. Here the CDR3 reads CATWDGARDKKLF. The CDR3 region has the DNA TGTGCCACCTGGGATGGGGCTCGGGATAAGAAACTCTTT.

V is TRGV8 and J is TRGJP1. The CDR3 is 15 amino acids. The germline gives CDR1 VENAVY, CDR2 YDSYNSRV. V dropped 0 bases and J dropped 3; count of bases not matched to a gene: 4. CDR3 in amino acids: CATWDRTPTGWFKIF. CDR3 bases: TGTGCCACCTGGGATAGGACCCCCACTGGTTGGTTCAAGATATTT.

This clone was observed a few times. This chain uses TRGV3 with TRGJ1 or TRGJ2. There are 12 residues in the CDR3. Trimming removed 5 bases from V and 11 bases from J; junction bases left unmatched: 12. Per the germline V gene, CDR1 is VTNTFY and CDR2 is YDVSTARD (reference sequence). This CDR3 reads CATWVEFVEKLF. As DNA, the CDR3 is TGTGCCACCTGGGTAGAGTTTGTTGAGAAACTCTTT.

This clone was counted between two and nine times. The rearrangement joins TRGV4 to TRGJ1 or TRGJ2. The germline V gene encodes CDR1 EGSTGY and CDR2 YDSYTSSV. The ends lost 3 bases at V and 9 bases at J; junction bases unmatched: 5. The CDR3 totals 11 residues. The CDR3 region has the DNA TGTGCCACCTGGGATAAACGTAAGAAACTCTTT. Residues: CATWDKRKKLF.